This TCR beta chain was found in a study of T cell responses to AZD1222 COVID-19 vaccine. V lost 3 bases and J 4 bases, leaving 9 bases between the germline ends. From germline, CDR1 is MGHDK and CDR2 SYGVNS. This CDR3 is 13 amino acids long. As concerns this clone: What it recognizes is unknown.

TCRdb's table, derived via immunoSEQ multiplex PCR, lists solely in-frame clones and lacks some. Of over 75,000 clones listed, around 87% are singletons. The study's findings and limits: It was only after the peak T cell response that any repertoires were sampled. Compared with day 0, the breadth and depth of the Spike-specific TCR repertoire rose significantly after two doses of AZD1222. There were mostly white British donors and more females than males, and clonal diversity was possibly underestimated.

Second-dose groups at about 4 or about 12 weeks were pooled. The V gene is TRBV25-1, the J gene TRBJ1-2; D perhaps matches TRBD1 (5 bases). Sequences were derived from peripheral blood, sampled 28 days after the second AZD1222 dose. This TCR came from an adult who received the AZD1222 COVID-19 vaccine. The CDR3 spells CASSDGAAYGYTF. CDR3 in DNA: TGTGCCAGCAGTGATGGGGCGGCCTATGGCTACACCTTC.